This TCR beta chain originates from a study of blood T cell repertoires in COVID-19. TCRdb's table, derived via immunoSEQ multiplex PCR, lists solely in-frame clones and lacks some. The sample holds approximately 320,000 clones, more than 90% seen once. Among Cohort 3 donors, those recovered had two negative PCRs, clearance, or symptom resolution. What was sequenced was PBMCs or T cells enriched from blood (not recorded which). This sequence was found in a man between 60 and 75 years old who had recovered from COVID-19.

The CDR3 DNA reads TGTGCCAGCAGCTTAGTCCCCCCGCAGGGGACCTCCTCTGAAGCTTTCTTT. This sequence encodes CASSLVPPQGTSSEAFF. The chain couples TRBV7-2 to TRBJ1-1; a possible D gene is TRBD1 (6 bases). The CDR3 loop spans 17 amino acids. The V end lost 1 base, the J end lost 6 bases, and 21 bases lay between the germline ends. Germline CDR1 is SGHTA and CDR2 is FQGNSA.